This T cell receptor beta chain came from a study of blood T cell repertoires in COVID-19. For the study at large: There were acute and convalescent COVID-19 samples, and they came from the United States, Italy and Spain. Sample material is recorded as cDNA or gDNA derived from T cells, B-cell-depleted T cells, or PBMCs.

Only in-frame clones appear in the TCRdb table, and some are missing; sequencing was by immunoSEQ multiplex PCR. The sample consists of a few hundred thousand clones, around 89% of them appearing once. The V gene's germline CDR1 is DFQATT and CDR2 SNEGSKA (reference sequence). Trimming at V came to 6 bases and at J to 0 bases, leaving 13 bases not matched to a gene. The CDR3 contains 16 residues. The chain employs TRBV20-1 and TRBJ2-7; 8 nucleotides agree with TRBD2. Source material: peripheral blood. The sequence was obtained from a middle-aged woman with COVID-19, enrolled during active disease. CDR3 bases: TGCAGTGCGAGTGATGTGGCAGCGGGGGACTCCTACGAGCAGTACTTC. Protein sequence: CSASDVAAGDSYEQYF.